The clone carrying this T cell receptor (beta chain) was observed a handful of times. Its antigen is as yet unknown. The entry originates in a study of T-cell memory formation after mild COVID-19. General study points: Clones contracting across day 15 to 85 had a balanced CD4/CD8 profile; later expanding clones leaned CD4+. The pre-infection memory compartment contained some responding clones, suggesting cross-reactive memory joined.

TCRdb reanalysed the 5' RACE reads using MiXCR and keeps one entry per CDR3 protein. The profile shows some 600,000 distinct CDR3 sequences, around 16% of them singletons. The CDR3 contains 14 residues. The V and J ends lost 3 bases and 0 bases respectively, with 9 bases between them. CDR1 SQVTM and CDR2 ANQGSEA come from the germline V gene. The sequenced sample was PBMCs or a T cell subset sorted from them (not recorded which). The TCR comes from an adult woman who had mild COVID-19 (a few samples of this study predate the infection). Cell type and time point are not known. The chain recombines TRBV29-1 with TRBJ1-3; D gene ambiguous. The DNA of the CDR3 is TGCAGCGTTGAGGACTCTCGCTCTGGAAACACCATATATTTT. Residues: CSVEDSRSGNTIYF.